The rows below give T cell receptor beta chains drawn from one sample of a study of OX40 agonist ivuxolimab in advanced cancers. Method: immunoSEQ multiplex PCR; TCRdb's copy keeps in-frame clones and lacks some. The repertoire includes approximately 70,000 clones, about 93% of them detected once, and 0.45% to 0.55% sits in the top ten. Sequenced material: CD4+ or CD8+ T cells sorted from blood, taken in a trial of the OX40 agonist ivuxolimab. The receptors were sampled from an adult with an advanced solid tumor such as melanoma, head and neck, liver or kidney cancer. The CDR3 runs from the conserved cysteine through the conserved F or W. Fields, in order: V gene, D gene, clone size, J gene, CDR3 protein, CDR3 DNA. D genes are given only for firm matches. Some rows have no size entry. The others give once, few or many, or a class for an expanded clone.

V: TRBV21-1; D: NA; size: NA; J: TRBJ2-5; CDR3: CASSKAYGQETQYF; DNA: TGTGCCAGCAGCAAGGCCTACGGCCAAGAGACCCAGTACTTC
V: TRBV30; D: TRBD2; size: NA; J: TRBJ2-2; CDR3: CAWSSLAGGYGELFF; DNA: TGTGCCTGGAGTTCATTAGCGGGAGGGTACGGGGAGCTGTTTTTT
V: TRBV7-2; D: NA; size: NA; J: TRBJ2-1; CDR3: CASSLSGNEQFF; DNA: TGTGCCAGCAGCTTAAGTGGGAATGAGCAGTTCTTC
V: TRBV7-2; D: NA; size: NA; J: TRBJ1-4; CDR3: CASSLGRGEKLFF; DNA: TGTGCCAGCAGCTTAGGCAGGGGTGAAAAACTGTTTTTT
V: TRBV2; D: NA; size: few; J: TRBJ2-3; CDR3: CASSAWRDTQYF; DNA: TGTGCCAGCAGTGCATGGAGAGATACGCAGTATTTT
V: TRBV5-6; D: NA; size: NA; J: TRBJ1-5; CDR3: CASSLNSNQPQHF; DNA: TGTGCCAGCAGCTTAAATAGCAATCAGCCCCAGCATTTT
V: TRBV7-9; D: NA; size: NA; J: TRBJ2-6; CDR3: CASSPGYSGANVLTF; DNA: TGTGCCAGCAGCCCCGGCTACTCTGGGGCCAACGTCCTGACTTTC
V: TRBV9; D: TRBD2; size: NA; J: TRBJ2-7; CDR3: CASSVVSWESGSSPEQYF; DNA: TGTGCCAGCAGCGTAGTCTCTTGGGAGAGCGGGAGTTCCCCCGAGCAGTACTTC
V: TRBV7-9; D: NA; size: NA; J: TRBJ2-7; CDR3: CASSPRTGDYEQYF; DNA: TGTGCCAGCAGCCCGAGGACGGGAGACTACGAGCAGTACTTC
V: TRBV18; D: NA; size: NA; J: TRBJ2-1; CDR3: CASSPNTGTYNEQFF; DNA: TGTGCCAGCTCACCTAACACGGGTACCTACAATGAGCAGTTCTTC
V: TRBV6-5; D: TRBD1; size: NA; J: TRBJ1-1; CDR3: CASTLATGGGEAFF; DNA: TGTGCCAGCACCCTGGCGACAGGGGGAGGCGAAGCTTTCTTT
V: TRBV6-6; D: NA; size: NA; J: TRBJ2-2; CDR3: CASSGGMSGTGELFF; DNA: TGTGCCAGCAGTGGGGGTATGAGTGGCACCGGGGAGCTGTTTTTT
V: TRBV6-6; D: NA; size: NA; J: TRBJ2-7; CDR3: CASSYKDLALYEQYF; DNA: TGTGCCAGCAGTTACAAGGATTTGGCGCTCTACGAGCAGTACTTC
V: TRBV15; D: NA; size: NA; J: TRBJ2-7; CDR3: CATSRRYSYEQYF; DNA: TGTGCCACCAGCAGAAGATACTCCTACGAGCAGTACTTC
V: TRBV5-8; D: NA; size: once; J: TRBJ1-5; CDR3: CASSWGGQPQHF; DNA: TGTGCCAGCAGCTGGGGAGGTCAGCCCCAGCATTTT
V: TRBV7-2; D: NA; size: NA; J: TRBJ1-3; CDR3: CASSPLGSGNTIYF; DNA: TGTGCCAGCAGCCCACTGGGCTCTGGAAACACCATATATTTT
V: TRBV5-4; D: TRBD1; size: NA; J: TRBJ1-2; CDR3: CASSYKLQGRSGYTF; DNA: TGTGCCAGCAGCTATAAATTACAGGGGAGGAGTGGCTACACCTTC
V: TRBV20-1; D: NA; size: NA; J: TRBJ2-1; CDR3: CSARDFLEQFF; DNA: TGCAGTGCTAGGGACTTCCTAGAGCAGTTCTTC
V: TRBV7-3; D: TRBD2; size: NA; J: TRBJ2-1; CDR3: CASSPTSGRSYNEQFF; DNA: TGTGCCAGCAGTCCTACTAGCGGGAGGTCCTACAATGAGCAGTTCTTC
V: TRBV10-2; D: NA; size: NA; J: TRBJ1-5; CDR3: CASSDDRSNQPQHF; DNA: TGCGCCAGCAGTGATGACAGGAGTAATCAGCCCCAGCATTTT
V: TRBV2; D: NA; size: few; J: TRBJ1-5; CDR3: CASSEGGRSNQPQHF; DNA: TGTGCCAGCAGTGAAGGGGGGAGGAGCAATCAGCCCCAGCATTTT
V: TRBV18; D: NA; size: few; J: TRBJ1-5; CDR3: CASSPDGDLQPQHF; DNA: TGTGCCAGCTCACCGGATGGGGATCTTCAGCCCCAGCATTTT
V: TRBV7-2; D: NA; size: NA; J: TRBJ2-6; CDR3: CASSLRVGDGANVLTF; DNA: TGTGCCAGCAGCTTGAGGGTGGGGGATGGGGCCAACGTCCTGACTTTC
V: TRBV15; D: NA; size: NA; J: TRBJ1-5; CDR3: CATSRDRVEGQPQHF; DNA: TGTGCCACCAGCAGAGATCGCGTAGAGGGGCAGCCCCAGCATTTT
V: TRBV18; D: NA; size: NA; J: TRBJ1-3; CDR3: CASSPAGRSGNTIYF; DNA: TGTGCCAGCTCACCAGCCGGGCGCTCTGGAAACACCATATATTTT
V: TRBV27; D: NA; size: NA; J: TRBJ2-1; CDR3: CASSSVQGLAYNEQFF; DNA: TGTGCCAGCAGTTCAGTCCAGGGCCTAGCCTACAATGAGCAGTTCTTC
V: TRBV20-1; D: NA; size: NA; J: TRBJ2-7; CDR3: CSAGHSYEQYF; DNA: TGCAGTGCGGGCCACTCCTACGAGCAGTACTTC
V: TRBV15; D: NA; size: NA; J: TRBJ2-7; CDR3: CATSRDPSYEQYF; DNA: TGTGCCACCAGCAGAGATCCTAGCTACGAGCAGTACTTC
V: TRBV7-8; D: NA; size: once; J: TRBJ2-1; CDR3: CASSLGQKGNEQFF; DNA: TGTGCCAGCAGCCTCGGTCAAAAGGGCAATGAGCAGTTCTTC
V: TRBV9; D: NA; size: NA; J: TRBJ2-5; CDR3: CASSVVDRQETQYF; DNA: TGTGCCAGCAGCGTAGTAGACAGACAAGAGACCCAGTACTTC
V: TRBV28; D: TRBD1; size: NA; J: TRBJ2-7; CDR3: CASGQTGDWYEQYF; DNA: TGTGCCAGCGGACAAACAGGGGATTGGTACGAGCAGTACTTC
V: TRBV6-5; D: NA; size: NA; J: TRBJ1-5; CDR3: CASSGFRGNNQPQHF; DNA: TGTGCCAGCAGTGGGTTCCGGGGGAACAATCAGCCCCAGCATTTT
V: TRBV5-1; D: NA; size: NA; J: TRBJ1-6; CDR3: CASSFGQSSYNSPLHF; DNA: TGCGCCAGCAGCTTTGGACAGAGCTCCTATAATTCACCCCTCCACTTT
V: TRBV6-6; D: NA; size: NA; J: TRBJ1-3; CDR3: CASSSGGAGNTIYF; DNA: TGTGCCAGCAGCTCCGGGGGGGCCGGAAACACCATATATTTT
V: TRBV2; D: TRBD2; size: NA; J: TRBJ2-3; CDR3: CASSEALLAVSTDTQYF; DNA: TGTGCCAGCAGTGAAGCGCTGCTAGCGGTTAGCACAGATACGCAGTATTTT
V: TRBV4-3; D: NA; size: once; J: TRBJ2-1; CDR3: CASSQVEDEQFF; DNA: TGCGCCAGCAGCCAAGTCGAGGATGAGCAGTTCTTC
V: TRBV15; D: NA; size: NA; J: TRBJ2-2; CDR3: CATSRDHGTNTGELFF; DNA: TGTGCCACCAGCAGAGATCACGGGACTAACACCGGGGAGCTGTTTTTT
V: TRBV18; D: NA; size: once; J: TRBJ1-2; CDR3: CASSPQLNYGYTF; DNA: TGTGCCAGCTCACCTCAGCTAAACTATGGCTACACCTTC
V: TRBV29-1; D: NA; size: NA; J: TRBJ2-5; CDR3: CSVEVRRGETQYF; DNA: TGCAGCGTTGAAGTAAGGCGAGGGGAGACCCAGTACTTC
V: TRBV11-2; D: NA; size: once; J: TRBJ2-7; CDR3: CASSLMGGISYEQYF; DNA: TGTGCCAGCAGCTTGATGGGCGGGATCTCCTACGAGCAGTACTTC
V: TRBV11-3; D: NA; size: NA; J: TRBJ2-5; CDR3: CASSPGAGGETQYF; DNA: TGTGCCAGCAGCCCAGGGGCTGGAGGAGAGACCCAGTACTTC
V: TRBV2; D: TRBD1; size: NA; J: TRBJ2-4; CDR3: CASLDRAQNIQYF; DNA: TGTGCCAGCTTGGACAGGGCCCAAAACATTCAGTACTTC
V: TRBV5-1; D: NA; size: few; J: TRBJ2-1; CDR3: CASSLGAGRQFF; DNA: TGCGCCAGCAGCTTGGGGGCAGGCCGGCAGTTCTTC
V: TRBV9; D: NA; size: NA; J: TRBJ2-2; CDR3: CASSTRTSPGELFF; DNA: TGTGCCAGCAGCACCAGAACTAGCCCCGGGGAGCTGTTTTTT
V: TRBV4-2; D: NA; size: NA; J: TRBJ2-5; CDR3: CASSQDYGEHIQETQYF; DNA: TGTGCCAGCAGCCAAGATTACGGGGAGCATATCCAAGAGACCCAGTACTTC
V: TRBV28; D: TRBD2; size: NA; J: TRBJ2-1; CDR3: CASRPSGTSYNEQFF; DNA: TGTGCCAGCAGACCAAGCGGGACCTCCTACAATGAGCAGTTCTTC
V: TRBV6-1; D: NA; size: NA; J: TRBJ1-3; CDR3: CASSNRGAGNTIYF; DNA: TGTGCCAGCAGTAACCGGGGAGCTGGAAACACCATATATTTT
V: TRBV30; D: NA; size: NA; J: TRBJ1-1; CDR3: CAWRQQTGGLNTEAFF; DNA: TGTGCCTGGAGGCAGCAGACCGGGGGTTTGAACACTGAAGCTTTCTTT
V: TRBV9; D: NA; size: NA; J: TRBJ2-2; CDR3: CASSVVGDTGELFF; DNA: TGTGCCAGCAGCGTAGTTGGGGACACCGGGGAGCTGTTTTTT
V: TRBV7-2; D: TRBD1; size: NA; J: TRBJ2-7; CDR3: CASSASGTGPYEQYF; DNA: TGTGCCAGCAGCGCCTCCGGGACAGGGCCCTACGAGCAGTACTTC
V: TRBV27; D: TRBD1; size: NA; J: TRBJ2-3; CDR3: CASSGGQGAITQYF; DNA: TGTGCCAGCAGTGGGGGACAGGGGGCAATTACGCAGTATTTT
V: TRBV11-2; D: NA; size: NA; J: TRBJ2-1; CDR3: CASSLRDEQFF; DNA: TGTGCCAGCAGCTTGCGGGATGAGCAGTTCTTC